This T cell receptor (beta chain) was documented in a study of glioma-infiltrating T cells. Study background: Blood libraries targeted roughly 4.5- to 11-fold coverage of 900,000 to 1,000,000 T cells. General observations from the study: Gliomas, especially low-grade, showed above-expected tissue-blood divergence; non-neoplastic patients showed below. Shared blood CDR3 signature motifs marked patients with low tissue-blood divergence. Very few CDR3 sequences were shared between tissue and blood.

The iRepertoire nested amplicon-rescue multiplex PCR amplified TCR alpha and beta CDR3s from RNA. TCRdb ran MiXCR on the multiplex PCR reads and lists one entry per CDR3 protein. The top ten clones hold 9.5% to 15% of a sample with a few hundred thousand distinct CDR3 sequences, 41% of them seen once. CDR1 is MGHRA, CDR2 YSYEKL, per germline. V lost 1 base, J lost 6 bases, and 7 bases stayed unmatched. CDR3 length: 15 amino acids. A note on this clonotype: Its antigen is undetermined.

The receptor's source is a human donor with low-grade glioma or glioblastoma, undergoing nonglioma brain surgery, or in good health (not recorded which). Sequencing input: glioma tissue, nonneoplastic brain tissue, or PBMCs (not recorded which). The V gene is TRBV4-1, the J gene TRBJ1-2; 8 positions agree with TRBD1. The CDR3 protein is CASSQAGTGVHGYTF. The CDR3 DNA reads TGCGCCAGCAGCCAAGCCGGGACAGGTGTGCATGGCTACACCTTC.